The T cell receptor beta chain described here comes from a study of cytomegalovirus exposure and HLA in healthy donors. Turning to the study itself: An early data release held approximately 85 million unique TCRs from HLA-typed donors. Study conclusions and caveats: V- and J-gene trimming in TCR beta was tied to a missense DCLRE1C variant by an analysis performed later.

Comments on this clone: Antigen specificity is unknown.

The PCR ran on 60 Vbeta and 13 Jbeta primers. Here immunoSEQ multiplex PCR was the method, and the copy in TCRdb shows in-frame clones only, minus some. The profile shows a few hundred thousand clones, about 93% of them singletons. The sample comprised PBMCs. This TCR was recovered from a girl aged 2 to 10 in good health and CMV-seronegative.

CDR3 loop: CASSLGRLAGGLETQYF. CDR3 DNA: TGTGCCAGCAGCTTAGGGCGACTAGCGGGGGGGCTTGAGACCCAGTACTTC. The chain links TRBV11-2 to TRBJ2-5; TRBD2 aligns across 14 bases. V was clipped by 1 base and J by 5 bases; unmatched bases: 6. CDR1 is SGHAT, CDR2 FQNNGV, per germline. The CDR3 extends over 17 amino acids.